The 19 T cell receptor beta chains listed next were all sequenced from one sample in a study of shared clonotypes between healthy human individuals. Only in-frame clones appear in the TCRdb table, and some are missing; sequencing was by immunoSEQ multiplex PCR. The data show more than 1.2 million clones, approximately 98.5% seen once. The sequenced sample was naive CD4+ T cells sorted from blood. This sample's subset: CD45RA+ positively selected. Receptors were obtained from a man in his thirties or forties in good health.

This clone was seen once. V gene TRBV5-8 combines with J gene TRBJ1-5, with a tentative D call TRBD1 (6 bases). Germline CDR1 and CDR2: SGHTS and YDEGEE. There are 14 residues in the CDR3. Trimming removed 7 bases at V and 9 bases at J, with 20 bases between. DNA of the CDR3: TGTGCCAGCGCTCACTGGGCAGGGGACGCGCCCCAGCATTTT. This encodes CASAHWAGDAPQHF. The variable domain in full, completed from reference TRBV5-8 and TRBJ1-5, reads EAGVTQSPTHLIKTRGQQATLRCSPISGHTSVYWYQQALGLGLQFLLWYDEGEERNRGNFPPRFSGRQFPNYSSELNVNALELEDSALYLCASAHWAGDAPQHFGDGTRLSIL.

The V gene is TRBV4-1, the J gene TRBJ2-6; D gene unclear. Trimming took 4 bases from V and 2 from J, leaving 12 bases between them. The CDR3 has 16 amino acids. CDR1 and CDR2 (germline): MGHRA, YSYEKL. In nucleotides, the CDR3 is TGCGCCAGCAGCCCGGGCCTCCCGCCTGGGGCCAACGTCCTGACTTTC. Translated: CASSPGLPPGANVLTF.

The J gene is TRBJ1-2, the V gene TRBV9; 9 bases align to TRBD1. This CDR3 comprises 17 residues. The V segment lost 3 bases and the J segment 2 bases; nucleotides outside the gene matches: 11. Germline CDR1 reads SGDLS; CDR2 reads YYNGEE. DNA for the CDR3: TGTGCCAGCAGCGGCAGAACAGGGGGCGCGGTCAACTATGGCTACACCTTC. It specifies CASSGRTGGAVNYGYTF.

This chain joins TRBV7-2 and TRBJ2-2; D remains unclear. The V and J ends lost 2 bases and 3 bases respectively, with 7 bases between them. The germline V gene encodes CDR1 SGHTA and CDR2 FQGNSA. The CDR3 runs 14 residues. DNA for the CDR3: TGTGCCAGCAGCTTAAGGGTTGACACCGGGGAGCTGTTTTTT. It translates to CASSLRVDTGELFF. The variable domain in full, with the rest retrieved from reference TRBV7-2 and TRBJ2-2, is GAGVSQSPSNKVTEKGKDVELRCDPISGHTALYWYRQSLGQGLEFLIYFQGNSAPDKSGLPSDRFSAERTGGSVSTLTIQRTQQEDSAVYLCASSLRVDTGELFFGEGSRLTVL.

DNA for the CDR3: TGTGCCAGCAGCCCGGCCTCTAGCGGACCTAGCACAGATACGCAGTATTTT. It yields the protein CASSPASSGPSTDTQYF. This sequence joins TRBV5-4 and TRBJ2-3, with 7 bases fitting TRBD2. V was pared by 4 bases and J by 0 bases, with 11 bases of the junction left unmatched. The CDR3 extends over 17 amino acids. Germline loops: CDR1 SGHNT, CDR2 YYREEE (reference sequence).

This clone appeared once. Within the sample, other DNA sequences also encode this same CDR3. This CDR3 is CSVDGLAGTYEQYF. CDR3 DNA sequence: TGCAGCGTTGATGGACTAGCGGGTACCTACGAGCAGTACTTC. The chain is built from TRBV29-1 and TRBJ2-7; 11 bases match TRBD2. Per germline, CDR1 SQVTM and CDR2 ANQGSEA. The CDR3 has 14 amino acids. J gave up 2 bases and V 3 bases, and 3 bases lay outside the gene matches.

The chain links TRBV6-5 to TRBJ2-7; D uncertain. The ends were cut back, 4 bases at V and 2 bases at J, with 6 bases in the middle. The CDR3 runs 12 residues. Germline CDR1 reads MNHEY; CDR2 reads SVGAGI. This CDR3 reads CASSSVPYEQYF. The CDR3 nucleotides read TGTGCCAGCAGTTCAGTCCCCTACGAGCAGTACTTC.

The chain combines TRBV29-1 with TRBJ1-1; TRBD1 might be the D (5 bases). Per the germline V gene, CDR1 is SQVTM and CDR2 is ANQGSEA. The CDR3 is 13 amino acids. Trimming removed 5 bases at V and 7 bases at J, with 17 bases between. CDR3 residues: CSVRQLNLGEAFF. The CDR3 nucleotides are TGCAGCGTTCGACAGCTAAATTTGGGTGAAGCTTTCTTT.

The chain couples TRBV28 to TRBJ1-5; D is unresolved. Looked up from germline, CDR1 is MDHEN and CDR2 is SYDVKM. The V and J ends lost 2 bases and 5 bases respectively, with 7 bases between them. The length of the CDR3 is 13 residues. CDR3 sequence reads: CASSLVAHQPQHF. For the CDR3, the DNA is TGTGCCAGCAGTTTAGTGGCCCATCAGCCCCAGCATTTT.

The chain joins TRBV9 to TRBJ2-2, with TRBD2 identical over 7 bases. There are 18 residues in the CDR3. Germline-derived CDR1 and CDR2 are SGDLS and YYNGEE. V shed 0 bases, J shed 6 bases, and the junction held 14 bases outside the gene matches. The CDR3 region has the DNA TGTGCCAGCAGCGTAGGGTTGATTGGGCGGGAGATCGCCGGGGAGCTGTTTTTT. It yields the protein CASSVGLIGREIAGELFF.

The chain combines TRBV18 with TRBJ2-4; 9 bases align to TRBD2. The CDR3 is 16 amino acids. The germline gives CDR1 KGHSH, CDR2 LQKENI. V shed 3 bases and J 6 bases; nucleotides not matched to a gene: 9. CDR3 loop: CASSPLAGSMGNIQYF. CDR3 nucleotides: TGTGCCAGCTCACCTCTAGCGGGAAGCATGGGAAACATTCAGTACTTC.

The rearrangement uses TRBV30 and TRBJ1-5; maybe TRBD1 (6 bases). Germline V gene lookup returns CDR1 GTSNPN and CDR2 SVGIG (reference sequence). The CDR3 consists of 14 residues. V lost 1 base and J 5 bases, leaving 12 bases between the germline ends. The CDR3 nucleotides read TGTGCCTGGAGTGGAGGGGGTATCGATCAGCCCCAGCATTTT. It encodes CAWSGGGIDQPQHF.

V gene TRBV29-1 combines with J gene TRBJ2-3; 12 bases agree with TRBD2. Unmatched junction bases numbered 7, after V lost 1 base and J lost 2 bases. Germline CDR1 and CDR2: SQVTM and ANQGSEA. The CDR3 covers 17 residues. DNA for the CDR3: TGCAGCGTTGAAGTCCCGACTAGCGGGAGTTTCACAGATACGCAGTATTTT. Its protein is CSVEVPTSGSFTDTQYF.

The CDR3 loop is CSVSYSGDAKNIQYF. CDR3 DNA sequence: TGCAGCGTTAGTTATAGCGGGGATGCCAAAAACATTCAGTACTTC. The chain links TRBV29-1 to TRBJ2-4, with 8 bases identical to TRBD2. There are 15 residues in the CDR3. The V gene end was trimmed by 5 bases and the J gene end by 1 base; junction bases not matched to a gene: 7. Germline V gene lookup returns CDR1 SQVTM and CDR2 ANQGSEA.

Comment on this clone: Other nucleotide sequences in the sample specify the same CDR3. V and J are TRBV9 and TRBJ2-1; perhaps TRBD1 as D (6 bases). The CDR3 sequence is 15 residues long. Germline loops: CDR1 SGDLS, CDR2 YYNGEE. V lost 2 bases, J lost 0 bases, and 9 bases lay in between. Written as DNA, the CDR3 is TGTGCCAGCAGCGTGGAAGGGGGCTCCTACAATGAGCAGTTCTTC. It specifies CASSVEGGSYNEQFF.

J is TRBJ1-5 and V is TRBV27, with TRBD1 as a possible D gene (6 bases). This CDR3 is 15 amino acids long. Trimming removed 8 bases from V and 3 bases from J, with 17 bases in between. Germline V lookup: CDR1 MNHEY, CDR2 SMNVEV (reference sequence). This CDR3 is CASLRTGFDNQPQHF. The CDR3 DNA is TGTGCCAGCCTAAGAACAGGGTTCGACAATCAGCCCCAGCATTTT.

The chain recombines TRBV11-3 with TRBJ2-2; D gene ambiguous. This CDR3 comprises 14 residues. Per germline, CDR1 SGHNT and CDR2 YENEEA. V was trimmed by 5 bases and J by 5 bases, leaving 12 bases between them. CDR3 sequence (DNA): TGTGCCAGCAGCGCCGGGCGGATTACCGGGGAGCTGTTTTTT. Amino acid sequence: CASSAGRITGELFF.

The genes are TRBV9 and TRBJ2-5; D is possibly TRBD1 (6 bases). The germline V gene has CDR1 SGDLS and CDR2 YYNGEE. This CDR3 contains 14 residues. Trimming pared 3 bases from V and 8 bases from J, leaving 17 bases between. CDR3 bases: TGTGCCAGCAGCGCACAGGGTCTGGGGGAAACCCAGTACTTC. This gives the protein CASSAQGLGETQYF.

Remarks on this clone: Mismatch with germline at one junction end may stem from a read error. The chain employs TRBV7-2 and TRBJ1-1; maybe TRBD1 (6 bases). The germline V gene encodes CDR1 SGHTA and CDR2 FQGNSA. This CDR3 comprises 14 residues. The DNA for the CDR3 is TGTGCCAGCAACTTAGGGGGGTTGAACACTGAAGCTTTCTTT. Encoded protein: CASNLGGLNTEAFF.